The 8 T cell receptor beta chains given below trace back to one sample, sequenced in a study of OX40 agonist ivuxolimab in advanced cancers. The protocol used for the library was the immunoSEQ multiplex PCR assay. TCRdb obtained this table from immuneACCESS and retained in-frame rearrangements with V and J assigned. These tables miss some clones; where compared with another copy, unresolved V genes account for less than half of the shortfall, and the remainder is unexplained. The sample data list around 60,000 clones, and approximately 88% of these were observed just once. Approximately 2.5% of the sample lies in the top ten. The specimen was CD4+ or CD8+ T cells sorted from blood, collected in a trial of the OX40 agonist ivuxolimab. The receptors shown here come from an adult with an advanced solid tumor such as melanoma, head and neck, liver or kidney cancer.

The chain recombines TRBV19 with TRBJ2-7; TRBD1 matches 9 bases. Germline trimming cut 5 bases from V and 5 bases from J; bases unmatched to any gene: 4. The CDR3 has 13 amino acids. Germline V gene sequence: CDR1 LNHDA, CDR2 SQIVND (reference sequence). CDR3 nucleotides: TGTGCCAGTAGTCTTCGGACAGGGGACGAGCAGTACTTC. Translation gives CASSLRTGDEQYF.

The sample holds a few counts of this clone. V is TRBV10-3 and J is TRBJ2-7; possible D gene TRBD2, 5 bases. The CDR3 contains 14 residues. The germline V gene has CDR1 ENHRY and CDR2 SYGVKD. V lost 7 bases to trimming and J lost 5 bases, with 18 bases between them. CDR3 bases: TGTGCCATCAAAAAGACAAAAGAGGGAAACGAGCAGTACTTC. Encoded protein: CAIKKTKEGNEQYF.

The J gene is TRBJ2-2, the V gene TRBV6-5, with D possibly matching TRBD1 (5 bases). CDR1 is MNHEY and CDR2 is SVGAGI in the germline V gene. V lost 2 bases and J 7 bases, leaving 14 bases between the germline ends. The CDR3 length is 15 residues. CDR3 amino acids: CASSYLSGLGGELFF. CDR3 in DNA: TGTGCCAGCAGTTACCTATCAGGGTTGGGCGGGGAGCTGTTTTTT.

The chain carries TRBV11-2 and TRBJ2-3; D remains unclear. Per the germline V gene, CDR1 is SGHAT and CDR2 is FQNNGV. CDR3 length: 12 residues. Deletions cut 5 bases from V and 3 bases from J, with 6 bases between. The CDR3 spells CASSQGTDTQYF. The CDR3 DNA follows: TGTGCCAGCAGCCAAGGGACAGATACGCAGTATTTT.

This chain connects TRBV5-6 to TRBJ2-1; TRBD2 might be the D (6 bases). V was pared by 3 bases and J by 3 bases, with 22 bases between. Germline V gives CDR1 SGHDT, CDR2 YYEEEE. The CDR3 covers 18 residues. The CDR3 spells CASSSRDSSAWGYNEQFF. CDR3 DNA: TGTGCCAGCAGCTCCCGGGACTCCTCCGCGTGGGGCTACAATGAGCAGTTCTTC.

This clone is a singleton in its sample. The chain is built from TRBV28 and TRBJ2-3; 9 nucleotides line up with TRBD1. Germline CDR1 is MDHEN and CDR2 is SYDVKM. V lost 5 bases, J lost 5 bases, and 5 bases stayed unmatched. CDR3 length: 14 amino acids. CDR3 in amino acids: CASSQTGGGDTQYF. The DNA for the CDR3 is TGTGCCAGCAGTCAGACAGGGGGTGGAGATACGCAGTATTTT.

The V and J genes are TRBV6-5 and TRBJ1-5, with D hard to call. Per the germline V gene, CDR1 is MNHEY and CDR2 is SVGAGI. Between the trimmed V and J ends, which lost 0 bases and 5 bases, there was a span of 8 bases. This CDR3 spans 14 amino acids. The CDR3 region is CASSYSDRDQPQHF. The CDR3 region has the DNA TGTGCCAGCAGTTACTCCGACCGCGATCAGCCCCAGCATTTT.

The V and J genes are TRBV5-1 and TRBJ2-5; D possibly corresponds to TRBD1 (5 bases). In germline, CDR1 is SGHRS, CDR2 YFSETQ. V was clipped by 2 bases and J by 2 bases, with 13 bases between them. CDR3 length equals 15 residues. CDR3 sequence (DNA): TGCGCCAGCAGCTTTACGGTGGGGCAGCAAGAGACCCAGTACTTC. It encodes CASSFTVGQQETQYF. Together with reference TRBV5-1 and TRBJ2-5, the CDR3 gives the full variable domain: KAGVTQTPRYLIKTRGQQVTLSCSPISGHRSVSWYQQTPGQGLQFLFEYFSETQRNKGNFPGRFSGRQFSNSRSEMNVSTLELGDSALYLCASSFTVGQQETQYFGPGTRLLVL.